The T cell receptor beta chain under discussion was sequenced for a study of shared clonotypes between healthy human individuals. In the naive CD8 group, cells lacked CD45RO and were positively selected for CCR7, so terminally differentiated effector memory CD45RA+ cells were left out. Germline V CDR1 and CDR2: SNHLY, FYNNEI. The CDR3 spans 16 residues. J lost 6 bases, V lost 10 bases, and 20 bases had no gene match. Using immunoSEQ multiplex PCR, the repertoire was profiled, and TCRdb retains in-frame clones only, with some absent. This sample has around 700,000 clones, with about 91% found just once.

The chain carries TRBV2 and TRBJ1-2, with 7 bases matching TRBD1. The origin of this receptor is a man aged 25 to 40 in good health. The material sequenced was naive CD8+ T cells sorted from blood. The CDR3 here is CATTSILDREKNGYTF. Written as DNA, the CDR3 is TGTGCCACCACATCCATCCTTGACAGGGAAAAAAATGGCTACACCTTC.